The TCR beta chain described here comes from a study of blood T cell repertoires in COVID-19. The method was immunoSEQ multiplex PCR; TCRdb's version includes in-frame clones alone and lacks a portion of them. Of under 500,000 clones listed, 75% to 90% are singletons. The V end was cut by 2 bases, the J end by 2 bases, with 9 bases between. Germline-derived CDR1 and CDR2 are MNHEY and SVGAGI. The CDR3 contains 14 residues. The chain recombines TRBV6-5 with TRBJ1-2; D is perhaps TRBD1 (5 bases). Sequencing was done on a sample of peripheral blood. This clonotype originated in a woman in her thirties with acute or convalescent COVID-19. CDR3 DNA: TGTGCCAGCAGTTACCGACAGCAGAACTATGGCTACACCTTC. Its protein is CASSYRQQNYGYTF.